This TCR beta chain emerged from a study of T cell responses to AZD1222 COVID-19 vaccine (dated by TCRdb to the early 2020s). Study-level background: A total of just over 230 trial participants underwent TCR sequencing, of whom roughly 210 received two doses of AZD1222 and 26 received two doses of the MenACWY control vaccine. Trial participants were enrolled by age into subgroups of 18-55, 56-69 and 70-plus years, and around 150, 29 and 61 TCR-sequenced participants, respectively, were included in these subgroups.

The time point label here, explained by the study, means: about 28 days (+/-7) after the second vaccine dose. AZD1222 recipients with second doses at about 4 weeks or about 12 weeks were pooled, because spike-specific TCR depth and breadth did not differ between schedules. Vaccinee samples came from UK trials COV001 and COV002, including a single-blind randomized controlled phase 2/3 trial of AZD1222 (ChAdOx1 nCoV-19) in healthy adults. For TCRbeta chain sequencing, PBMC samples were collected from trial participants at day 0 and at day 28 after the second dose. As to this clone: Its cognate antigen has yet to be identified. Base qualities were left out, and no much larger clone turns up one base away.

V is cut by 5 bases and J by 9 bases, and the space between the germline ends is 17 bases. CDR1 and CDR2 (SGHVS, FQNEAQ) derive from the germline V gene. The CDR3 runs 14 amino acids, cysteine and phenylalanine included. The retained sequence is limited to the CDR3, 42 bases, with the frame set at the first base. The CDR3 regions of human TCRbeta chains were subjected to immunosequencing. In the authors' own workflow: TCRs in the repertoires were compared against a reference library of SARS-CoV-2-specific TCRs that had been generated with the MIRA antigen-specificity platform. Breadth was defined as the fraction of unique TCRs that were SARS-CoV-2-associated, and depth was defined as the fraction of total T cells that were SARS-CoV-2-associated. Each spike-specific TCR was assigned to its reactive spike region and to a CD4 or CD8 class using the MIRA data. Log10-transformed breadth and depth values were compared by one-way ANOVA with Sidak's multiple comparisons tests. In its TCRdb copy, this immuneACCESS table keeps in-frame sequences only and misses some clones. Where compared with another copy, unresolved V genes explain less than half of these, and the others have no known cause. V, J and clone size derive from that table, while D and trimming were established from the DNA sequence. The sample yields 100,000 to 150,000 clones; roughly 90% were counted once. The ten largest account for around 0.99% of the sample.

What the authors observed across the whole study: Participants were mostly white British, with more females than males. The authors suggested clonal diversity may have been underestimated. CD4 TCRs associated with the vaccine covered the entire spike protein, and the dominant responses were in regions 160-218 and 743-854. In the small 56-69-year group, the increase in depth fell short of significance, most likely because of low power. Only five or six AZD1222 recipients were SARS-CoV-2 seropositive at baseline, limiting conclusions about previously exposed vaccinees. Spike-specific TCR breadth and depth rose significantly after two AZD1222 doses compared with day 0 and with MenACWY recipients. Because no samples from the day 14 peak response were available, repertoires could be characterized only after the peak T cell response. Nearly half of unique spike-specific TCRs reportedly recognized epitopes outside regions mutated in the B.1.351 and B.1.1.7 variants.

The TCR sequence derives from an adult who received the AZD1222 COVID-19 vaccine. The input for sequencing was peripheral blood, taken 28 days after the second AZD1222 dose. The chain couples TRBV7-8 to TRBJ1-5; the D gene is unclear. The CDR3 corresponds to CASSAKASYPPQHF. The base sequence is TGTGCCAGCAGCGCAAAGGCGAGTTACCCGCCCCAGCATTTT.